This T cell receptor beta chain was identified during a study of T-cell reconstitution after alpha-beta-depleted transplantation in children. The germline CDR1 and CDR2 sequences are GTSNPN and SVGIG (reference sequence). There are 13 residues in the CDR3. V lost 3 bases, J lost 13 bases, and 5 bases stayed unmatched. This clonotype has a handful of counts. TCRbeta library construction was performed incorporating unique molecular identifiers. One entry per CDR3 protein, called by TCRdb with MiXCR from the PCR reads. The sample lists 200,000 to 250,000 distinct CDR3 sequences; roughly 9% were seen once.

The specimen was PBMCs from the stem cell graft donor, collected from the stem cell graft. This rearrangement joins TRBV30 to TRBJ1-6; 11 positions match TRBD1. This sequence was found in a human donor who donated a stem cell graft to a child with acute lymphoblastic leukemia. In nucleotides, the CDR3 is TGTGCCTGGAGGGGGACAGGGGGTCTCCCCCTCCACTTT. Amino acid sequence: CAWRGTGGLPLHF.